This T cell receptor (beta chain) is from a study of yellow fever vaccine responses in identical twins. This clonotype is a singleton in its sample. TCRdb redid the calling of the RT-PCR reads with MiXCR, one entry per CDR3 protein. The sample includes fewer than 5,000 distinct CDR3 sequences, around nine tenths of them seen just once. The germline gives CDR1 SGHTA, CDR2 FQGTGA. V was pared by 4 bases and J by 1 base, with 7 bases between. The CDR3 is 13 residues long. The specimen was T cells from blood (PBMCs), unsorted or a sorted subset (not recorded which), collected before or after yellow fever vaccination (not recorded which). The chain recombines TRBV7-3 with TRBJ1-2; D might be TRBD1 (5 bases). The TCR comes from a woman aged 18 to 35 who received the yellow fever vaccine. In DNA form, the CDR3 reads TGTGCCAGCAGCTACAGGAATAACTATGGCTACACCTTC. Its translation is CASSYRNNYGYTF.